This paragraph covers one TCR beta chain sequence. Its specificity is unknown. Germline CDR1 MNHNY, CDR2 SVGAGI (reference sequence). The CDR3 length is 14 residues. The V end was cut by 0 bases, the J end by 1 base, with 7 bases between. The data were obtained in a study of T-cell memory formation after mild COVID-19. Study-wide findings and caveats: Some clones that responded turned up in pre-infection memory, which suggests that cross-reactive memory joined in. Among CD4+ contracting clones, most were CM and EM, and CD8+ ones EMRA. In second-wave clones peaking day 37, SARS-CoV-2 specificity remained unconfirmed.

TCRdb itself ran the 5' RACE reads through MiXCR, one entry per CDR3 protein. Among 280,000 or so distinct CDR3 sequences listed, 18% were seen once. The sample taken for sequencing was PBMCs or a T cell subset sorted from them (not recorded which). The receptor was isolated from a young man who had mild COVID-19 (a few samples of this study predate the infection). Cell type and time point are not known. The V gene is TRBV6-6, the J gene TRBJ2-7; no reliable D call. This chain's CDR3 is CASSYSGPSYEQYF. In nucleotides, the CDR3 is TGTGCCAGCAGTTACTCAGGACCTTCCTACGAGCAGTACTTC.